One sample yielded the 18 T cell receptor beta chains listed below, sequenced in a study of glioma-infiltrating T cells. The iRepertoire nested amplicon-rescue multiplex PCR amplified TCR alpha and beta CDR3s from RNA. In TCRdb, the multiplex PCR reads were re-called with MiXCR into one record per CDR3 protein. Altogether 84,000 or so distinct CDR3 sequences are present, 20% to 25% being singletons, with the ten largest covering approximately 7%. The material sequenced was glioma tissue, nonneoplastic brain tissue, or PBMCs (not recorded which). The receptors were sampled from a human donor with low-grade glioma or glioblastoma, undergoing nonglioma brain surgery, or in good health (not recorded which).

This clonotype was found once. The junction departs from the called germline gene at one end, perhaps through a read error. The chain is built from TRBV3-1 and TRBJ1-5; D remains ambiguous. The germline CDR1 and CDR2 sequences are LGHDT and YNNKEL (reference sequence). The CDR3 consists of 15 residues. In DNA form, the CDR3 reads TGTGCCAGAAGCCAAGGATTGGGTTACGGTCAGCCCCAGCATTTT. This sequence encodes CARSQGLGYGQPQHF.

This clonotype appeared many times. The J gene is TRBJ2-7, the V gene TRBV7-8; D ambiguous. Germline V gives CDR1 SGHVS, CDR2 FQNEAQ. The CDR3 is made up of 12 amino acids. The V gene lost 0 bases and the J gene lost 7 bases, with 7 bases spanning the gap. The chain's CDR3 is CASSLARWEQYF. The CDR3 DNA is TGTGCCAGCAGCTTAGCGCGATGGGAGCAGTACTTC. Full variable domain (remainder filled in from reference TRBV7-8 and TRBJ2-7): GAGVSQSPRYKVAKRGQDVALRCDPISGHVSLFWYQQALGQGPEFLTYFQNEAQLDKSGLPSDRFFAERPEGSVSTLKIQRTQQEDSAVYLCASSLARWEQYFGPGTRLTVT.

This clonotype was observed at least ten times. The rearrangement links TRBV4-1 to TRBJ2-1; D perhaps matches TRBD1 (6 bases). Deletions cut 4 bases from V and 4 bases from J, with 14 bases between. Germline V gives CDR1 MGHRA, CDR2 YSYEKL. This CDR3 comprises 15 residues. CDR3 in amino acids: CASSRQDAVYNEQFF. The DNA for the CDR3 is TGCGCCAGCAGCCGACAGGACGCCGTTTACAATGAGCAGTTCTTC.

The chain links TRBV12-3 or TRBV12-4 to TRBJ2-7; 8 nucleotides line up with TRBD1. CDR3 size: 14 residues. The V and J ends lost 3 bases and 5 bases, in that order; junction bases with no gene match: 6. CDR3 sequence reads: CASSFTAGGHEQYF. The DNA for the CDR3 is TGTGCCAGCAGTTTCACGGCAGGGGGCCACGAGCAGTACTTC.

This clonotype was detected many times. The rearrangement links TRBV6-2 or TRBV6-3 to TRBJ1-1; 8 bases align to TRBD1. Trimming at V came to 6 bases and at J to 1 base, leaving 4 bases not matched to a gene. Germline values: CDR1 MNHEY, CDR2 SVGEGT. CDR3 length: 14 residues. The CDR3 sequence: CASSRDRGNTEAFF. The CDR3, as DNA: TGTGCCAGCAGCCGTGACAGGGGGAACACTGAAGCTTTCTTT.

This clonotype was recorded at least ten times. CDR3 sequence reads: CATSTGHGVKQYF. The CDR3 nucleotides are TGTGCCACCAGCACCGGACACGGAGTAAAGCAGTACTTC. The chain has TRBV15 and TRBJ2-7; tentative D call: TRBD1 (5 bases). Germline assignment: CDR1 LNHNV and CDR2 YYDKDF (reference sequence). Trimming cost V 4 bases and J 8 bases, with 15 bases left between them. This CDR3 region has 13 residues.

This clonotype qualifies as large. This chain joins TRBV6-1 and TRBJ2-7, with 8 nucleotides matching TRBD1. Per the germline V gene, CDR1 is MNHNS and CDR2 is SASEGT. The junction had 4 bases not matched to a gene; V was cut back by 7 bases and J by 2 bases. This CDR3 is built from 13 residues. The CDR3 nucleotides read TGTGCCAGCACGGACAGGGTGGCCTACGAGCAGTACTTC. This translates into CASTDRVAYEQYF.

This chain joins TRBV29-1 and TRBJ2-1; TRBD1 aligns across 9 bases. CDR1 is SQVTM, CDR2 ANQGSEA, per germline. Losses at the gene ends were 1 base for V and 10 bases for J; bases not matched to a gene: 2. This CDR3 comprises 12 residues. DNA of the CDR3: TGCAGCGTTGAAGGGGACAGGGACGAGCAGTTCTTC. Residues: CSVEGDRDEQFF.

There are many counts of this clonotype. CDR3 in DNA: TGTGCCAGCAGCCTGGGCGGGGGGGCCGAGAAGACCCAGTACTTC. This codes for CASSLGGGAEKTQYF. The chain recombines TRBV7-2 with TRBJ2-5, with 9 positions matching TRBD2. V lost 5 bases to trimming and J lost 6 bases; unmatched junction nucleotides: 10. The germline gives CDR1 SGHTA, CDR2 FQGNSA. This CDR3 is built from 15 residues.

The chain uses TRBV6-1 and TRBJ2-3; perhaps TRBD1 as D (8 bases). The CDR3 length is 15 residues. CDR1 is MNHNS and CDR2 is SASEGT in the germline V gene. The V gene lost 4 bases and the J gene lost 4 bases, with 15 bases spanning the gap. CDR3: CASSGTGGGADTQYF. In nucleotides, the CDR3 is TGTGCCAGCAGTGGCACAGGGGGGGGGGCAGATACGCAGTATTTT.

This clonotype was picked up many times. DNA for the CDR3: TGTGCCAGCAGTTTCGGGACAGGGACCTATAGCAATCAGCCCCAGCATTTT. It encodes CASSFGTGTYSNQPQHF. This chain links TRBV12-3 or TRBV12-4 with TRBJ1-5; 9 positions agree with TRBD1. Trimming took 3 bases from V and 0 from J; bases not matched to a gene: 6. The CDR3 covers 17 residues.

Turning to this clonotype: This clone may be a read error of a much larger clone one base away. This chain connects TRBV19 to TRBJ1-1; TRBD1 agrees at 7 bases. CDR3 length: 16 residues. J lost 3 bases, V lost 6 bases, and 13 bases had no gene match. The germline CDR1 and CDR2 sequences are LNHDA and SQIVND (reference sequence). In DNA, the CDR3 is TGTGCCAGTAGGAGGGCCGGCAGGGGGGGGGACACTGAAGCTTTCTTT. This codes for CASRRAGRGGDTEAFF.

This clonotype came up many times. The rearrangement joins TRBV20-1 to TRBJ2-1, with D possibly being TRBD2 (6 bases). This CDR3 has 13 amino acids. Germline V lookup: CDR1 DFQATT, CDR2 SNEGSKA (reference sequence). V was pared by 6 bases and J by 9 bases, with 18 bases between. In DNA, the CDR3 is TGCAGTGCGGTGGGTGGGGGGTGGTTTGAGCAGTTCTTC. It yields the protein CSAVGGGWFEQFF.

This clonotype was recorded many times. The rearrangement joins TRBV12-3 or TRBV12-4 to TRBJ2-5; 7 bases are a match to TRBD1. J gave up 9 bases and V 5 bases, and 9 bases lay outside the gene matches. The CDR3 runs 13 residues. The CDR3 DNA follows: TGTGCCAGCAGTCCGAGAGAAACAGGGGCCCAGTACTTC. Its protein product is CASSPRETGAQYF.

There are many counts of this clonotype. CDR3 protein: CASSWISGGGYGYTF. In DNA form, the CDR3 reads TGTGCCAGCAGTTGGATTTCAGGGGGGGGCTATGGCTACACCTTC. The V call is TRBV6-1, the J call TRBJ1-2; 7 nucleotides match TRBD1. The length of the CDR3 is 15 residues. Germline CDR1 and CDR2: MNHNS and SASEGT. The V segment lost 5 bases and the J segment 4 bases; nucleotides outside the gene matches: 10.

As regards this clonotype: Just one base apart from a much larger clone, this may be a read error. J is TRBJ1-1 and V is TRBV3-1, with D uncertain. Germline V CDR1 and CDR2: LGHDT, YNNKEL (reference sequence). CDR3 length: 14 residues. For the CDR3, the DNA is TGTGCCAGCAGCAACGGACGGTGGAACACTGAAACTTTCTTT. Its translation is CASSNGRWNTETFF.

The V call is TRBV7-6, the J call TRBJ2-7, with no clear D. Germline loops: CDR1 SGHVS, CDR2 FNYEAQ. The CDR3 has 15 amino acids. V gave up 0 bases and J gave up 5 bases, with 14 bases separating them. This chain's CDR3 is CASSLAQQERHEQYF. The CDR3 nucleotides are TGTGCCAGCAGCTTAGCACAGCAGGAGAGGCACGAGCAGTACTTC.

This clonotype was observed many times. CDR3 residues: CASSLTTSESYNEQFF. The CDR3 region has the DNA TGTGCCAGCAGCTTAACGACTAGCGAGTCCTACAATGAGCAGTTCTTC. V gene TRBV11-1 combines with J gene TRBJ2-1, with 8 bases aligning to TRBD2. The germline CDR1 and CDR2 sequences are SGHAT and FQDESV (reference sequence). The V segment lost 2 bases and the J segment 1 base; nucleotides outside the gene matches: 4. This CDR3 comprises 16 residues.